The T cell receptor (beta chain) under discussion was sequenced for a study of blood T cell repertoires in COVID-19. Study-level information: Acute-phase and convalescent COVID-19 samples originated in the United States, Italy and Spain.

The germline V gene encodes CDR1 MNHEY and CDR2 SVGAGI. This CDR3 is built from 15 residues. The V and J ends lost 11 bases and 10 bases, in that order; junction bases with no gene match: 16. Individuals drawn from approximately 26 US areas were roughly 18 to 95 years old. Recovered status in Cohort 3 required two negative PCRs, clearance, or symptom resolution. Study processing details: Researchers report that nucleated cell counts were estimated from reference gene primer amplification. TCRdb keeps only in-frame clones here, not all; method: immunoSEQ multiplex PCR. V, J and clone size are those of that table, while D and trimming were read from the DNA. The data contain about 370,000 clones, roughly nine tenths of them singletons.

Sequencing was carried out using PBMCs or T cells enriched from blood (not recorded which). This receptor was obtained from a man aged 18 to 35 who had recovered from COVID-19. This chain links TRBV6-5 with TRBJ2-1; 11 nucleotides match TRBD2. CDR3 residues: CAHSLSGTSGSEQFF. The CDR3 DNA is TGTGCCCATTCCCTTTCCGGGACTAGCGGTTCGGAGCAGTTCTTC.